The rows below give T cell receptor delta chains drawn from one sample of a study of gamma-delta T cells after stem cell transplantation. TCRdb processed the RT-PCR reads again with the CATT caller. The table shows some 2,000 delta-chain clones, with roughly 6.3% occurring only once. The sequenced sample consisted of gamma-delta T cells. The origin of the receptors is a human donor. It is not recorded whose cells these are; they may come from a transplant donor. Both conserved end residues are part of each CDR3. D genes are given only for firm matches. Not all rows give a size; the values are once, few, many and, for expanded clones, a class.

d_call j_call clone_size v_call cdr3_aa cdr3_nt
TRDD3 TRDJ1 NA TRDV2 CACDSLLGDKADKLIF TGTGCCTGTGACTCCCTACTGGGGGATAAGGCCGATAAACTCATCTTT
TRDD3 TRDJ3 medium-sized TRDV2 CACDTASSGGYVSSWDTRQMFF TGTGCCTGTGACACCGCATCCTCCGGGGGATACGTGAGCTCCTGGGACACCCGACAGATGTTTTTC
NA TRDJ1 medium-sized TRDV2 CACDILGSSPDKLIF TGTGCCTGTGACATTCTGGGGAGTAGCCCCGATAAACTCATCTTT
TRDD3 TRDJ1 NA TRDV2 CACDLLGEPQYTDKLIF TGTGCCTGTGACTTACTGGGGGAACCCCAGTACACCGATAAACTCATCTTT
TRDD3 TRDJ1 large TRDV2 CACDTLGDSYTDKLIF TGTGCCTGTGACACACTTGGGGATAGTTACACCGATAAACTCATCTTT
TRDD3 TRDJ1 few TRDV2 CACDAVVLGDTETDKLIF TGTGCCTGTGACGCCGTCGTACTGGGGGATACTGAAACCGATAAACTCATCTTT
TRDD3 TRDJ1 few TRDV2 CACDLLGATDKLIF TGTGCCTGTGACTTGCTGGGGGCCACCGATAAACTCATCTTT
TRDD3 TRDJ1 large TRDV2 CACDTWGMTDKLIF TGTGCCTGTGACACCTGGGGGATGACCGATAAACTCATCTTT
TRDD3 TRDJ1 medium-sized TRDV2 CACDAVLGDTPNKLIF TGTGCCTGTGACGCCGTACTGGGGGATACCCCCAATAAACTCATCTTT
TRDD3 TRDJ3 NA TRDV2 CACNHTGGSHSSWDTRQMFF TGTGCCTGTAACCATACTGGGGGATCCCACAGCTCCTGGGACACCCGACAGATGTTTTTC
TRDD3 TRDJ1 large TRDV2 CACDTLGGSTDKLIF TGTGCCTGTGACACCCTCGGGGGATCGACCGATAAACTCATCTTT
TRDD3 TRDJ1 few TRDV2 CACDTVLTGGSPDGNTDKLIF TGTGCCTGTGACACCGTCTTAACTGGGGGATCCCCAGACGGAAACACCGATAAACTCATCTTT
TRDD3 TRDJ3 medium-sized TRDV2 CACDTGGFRSWDTRQMFF TGTGCCTGTGACACTGGGGGATTTCGATCCTGGGACACCCGACAGATGTTTTTC
NA TRDJ3 NA TRDV2 CACDTAEGSRSWDTRQMFF TGTGCCTGTGACACCGCCGAGGGTTCTAGGAGCTGGGACACCCGGCAGATGTTTTTC
TRDD3 TRDJ1 medium-sized TRDV2 CACDTLLGEKYTDKLIF TGTGCCTGTGACACCCTCCTGGGGGAGAAGTACACCGATAAACTCATCTTT
NA TRDJ1 large TRDV2 CACDPLTGIGTDKLIF TGTGCCTGTGACCCTTTGACGGGGATTGGCACCGATAAACTCATCTTT
TRDD3 TRDJ1 medium-sized TRDV2 CACDTLAGGYDGVGDKLIF TGTGCCTGTGACACCCTAGCTGGGGGATATGACGGGGTTGGCGATAAACTCATCTTT
TRDD3 TRDJ1 medium-sized TRDV2 CACDRLGDSDKLIF TGTGCCTGTGACAGGCTGGGGGATAGCGATAAACTCATCTTT
TRDD3 TRDJ1 medium-sized TRDV2 CACDTVNTGGQYTDKLIF TGTGCCTGTGACACCGTGAATACTGGGGGTCAGTACACCGATAAACTCATCTTT
TRDD3 TRDJ1 hyperexpanded TRDV2 CACDTLLGEKTDKLIF TGTGCCTGTGACACTCTACTGGGGGAAAAAACCGATAAACTCATCTTT
TRDD3 TRDJ1 NA TRDV2 CACDNLLLGDTVDTDKLIF TGTGCCTGTGACAATCTTTTACTGGGGGATACGGTGGACACCGATAAACTCATCTTT
TRDD3 TRDJ3 medium-sized TRDV2 CACDTSTGGSNSWDTRQMFF TGTGCCTGTGACACGAGTACTGGGGGATCTAACTCCTGGGACACCCGACAGATGTTTTTC
TRDD3 TRDJ1 medium-sized TRDV2 CACDTVSHGSFLLGGSPKLIF TGTGCCTGTGACACCGTCTCACACGGGAGCTTTTTACTGGGGGGTTCACCTAAACTCATCTTT
TRDD3 TRDJ1 medium-sized TRDV2 CACDTLLGERNTDKLIF TGTGCCTGTGACACATTACTGGGGGAACGGAACACCGATAAACTCATCTTT
TRDD3 TRDJ3 few TRDV2 CACDTLLLLGDTSTWDTRQMFF TGTGCCTGTGACACCCTGCTCTTACTGGGGGATACCTCAACCTGGGACACCCGACAGATGTTTTTC
TRDD3 TRDJ3 NA TRDV2 CACDPTRPLGDLRDSWDTRQMFF TGTGCCTGTGACCCAACACGCCCGCTGGGGGATCTTCGAGACTCCTGGGACACCCGACAGATGTTTTTC
NA TRDJ1 medium-sized TRDV2 CACDSLLGDWETDKLIF TGTGCCTGTGACTCCCTCCTAGGGGACTGGGAGACCGATAAACTCATCTTT
NA TRDJ1 medium-sized TRDV2 CACDTVTGLADKLIF TGTGCCTGTGACACCGTAACGGGATTAGCCGATAAACTCATCTTT
TRDD3 TRDJ1 few TRDV2 CACDTLGEDRGKLIF TGTGCCTGTGACACCCTGGGGGAAGATCGGGGAAAACTCATCTTT
TRDD3 TRDJ1 medium-sized TRDV2 CACDTLAMQGDTGADKLIF TGTGCCTGTGACACCCTCGCGATGCAGGGGGATACCGGGGCCGATAAACTCATCTTT
TRDD3 TRDJ1 few TRDV1 CALGEPMPSLPSAFTGGYRFADKLIF TGTGCTCTTGGGGAACCGATGCCTTCCCTTCCATCCGCTTTTACTGGGGGATACAGGTTCGCCGATAAACTCATCTTT
TRDD3 TRDJ3 few TRDV2 CACDTGTGGPSSWDTRQMFF TGTGCCTGTGACACTGGTACTGGGGGCCCCAGCTCCTGGGACACCCGACAGATGTTTTTC
TRDD3 TRDJ1 medium-sized TRDV2 CACDTLGAITDKLIF TGTGCCTGTGACACTCTGGGGGCTATCACCGATAAACTCATCTTT
TRDD3 TRDJ1 medium-sized TRDV2 CACDNLLLGDPTTDKLIF TGTGCCTGTGACAATCTTTTACTGGGGGATCCAACCACCGATAAACTCATCTTT
NA TRDJ1 NA TRDV2 CACDTPLYTDKLIF TGTGCCTGTGACACTCCGCTTTACACCGATAAACTCATCTTT
TRDD3 TRDJ2 few TRDV2 CACDTVVLGDTRPLTAQLFF TGTGCCTGTGACACGGTCGTACTGGGGGATACGCGACCCTTGACAGCACAACTCTTCTTT
TRDD3 TRDJ1 hyperexpanded TRDV2 CACDVLGDTYKLIF TGTGCCTGTGATGTACTGGGGGATACCTATAAACTCATCTTT
TRDD3 TRDJ1 NA TRDV2 CACDVIRSYRRAGGYDTDKLIF TGTGCCTGTGACGTAATTCGATCCTACAGGAGGGCTGGGGGATACGACACCGATAAACTCATCTTT
TRDD3 TRDJ1 NA TRDV2 CACDTAGGYRDKLIF TGTGCCTGTGACACAGCAGGGGGATATCGCGATAAACTCATCTTT
TRDD3 TRDJ2 medium-sized TRDV2 CACDSLRSGLGDLATAQLFF TGTGCCTGTGACTCTTTGCGTTCCGGACTGGGGGACCTGGCGACAGCACAACTCTTCTTT
TRDD3 TRDJ1 NA TRDV2 CACDTVRLGDTFGPYTDKLIF TGTGCCTGTGACACCGTCCGCCTGGGGGATACTTTCGGTCCGTACACCGATAAACTCATCTTT
NA TRDJ1 hyperexpanded TRDV2 CACDMVVRTDKLIF TGTGCCTGTGACATGGTCGTCCGTACCGATAAACTCATCTTT
TRDD3 TRDJ1 few TRDV2 CACDTVLPGGYRNTDKLIF TGTGCCTGTGACACCGTGCTACCTGGGGGATACCGCAACACCGATAAACTCATCTTT
TRDD3 TRDJ1 medium-sized TRDV2 CACDTVSGGTPWPYTDKLIF TGTGCCTGTGACACCGTCTCTGGGGGAACCCCTTGGCCTTACACCGATAAACTCATCTTT
NA TRDJ1 few TRDV1 CALGESLLPFVRDTPDKLIF TGTGCTCTTGGGGAATCCCTTCTTCCTTTCGTTAGGGATACCCCCGATAAACTCATCTTT
TRDD3 TRDJ1 NA TRDV2 CACDTVGYHTDKLIF TGTGCCTGTGACACGGTGGGATACCACACCGATAAACTCATCTTT
TRDD3 TRDJ2 medium-sized TRDV2 CACDRLTYPSLGIRDGPAQLFF TGTGCCTGTGATCGCCTTACCTACCCTTCTTTGGGGATACGGGACGGGCCAGCACAACTCTTCTTT
TRDD3 TRDJ1 few TRDV2 CACNPLWGIQSDKLIF TGTGCCTGTAACCCTCTCTGGGGGATACAGTCCGATAAACTCATCTTT
NA TRDJ1 medium-sized TRDV2 CACDPVSGMYTDKLIF TGTGCCTGTGACCCCGTTAGCGGAATGTACACCGATAAACTCATCTTT
TRDD3 TRDJ1 NA TRDV3 CAFKRTLFLRIPTGGYVLYTDKLIF TGTGCCTTTAAACGAACACTTTTCCTACGGATCCCTACTGGGGGATACGTACTTTACACCGATAAACTCATCTTT
TRDD3 TRDJ1 medium-sized TRDV2 CACDPVLGDTKRTDKLIF TGTGCCTGTGATCCGGTACTGGGGGATACGAAGAGGACCGATAAACTCATCTTT
NA TRDJ1 large TRDV2 CACDSLLGSTDKLIF TGTGCCTGTGACTCGTTACTGGGATCCACCGATAAACTCATCTTT
TRDD3 TRDJ1 NA TRDV2 CACDSLLGDTHSDKLIF TGTGCCTGTGACTCCTTACTGGGGGATACGCACTCCGATAAACTCATCTTT
TRDD3 TRDJ1 large TRDV2 CACDTLAMLGDTGADKLIF TGTGCCTGTGACACCCTCGCGATGCTGGGGGATACCGGGGCCGATAAACTCATCTTT